A selection of T cell receptor beta chains follows, all from one sample in a study of T cell responses to AZD1222 COVID-19 vaccine. Sequenced by immunoSEQ multiplex PCR; TCRdb stores in-frame clones only, minus some. The data hold roughly 58,000 clones, with 89% observed a single time. The material was peripheral blood, obtained 28 days after the second AZD1222 dose. These receptor sequences come from an adult who received the AZD1222 COVID-19 vaccine. Each CDR3 is given with its conserved first and last residue. D genes are given only for firm matches. Clone size, where shown, is once, few, many, or a class for clones that have expanded.

d_call: .; clone_size: .; v_call: TRBV7-2; cdr3_length: 14; j_call: TRBJ2-6; cdr3_aa: CASSPTGGANVLTF; cdr3_nt: TGTGCCAGCAGCCCAACGGGAGGGGCCAACGTCCTGACTTTC
d_call: .; clone_size: .; v_call: TRBV28; cdr3_length: 13; j_call: TRBJ1-2; cdr3_aa: CASSNSGLGGYTF; cdr3_nt: TGTGCCAGCAGTAATTCAGGCCTGGGAGGCTACACCTTC
d_call: .; clone_size: .; v_call: TRBV28; cdr3_length: 12; j_call: TRBJ2-7; cdr3_aa: CASRVKGYEQYF; cdr3_nt: TGTGCCAGCAGGGTTAAGGGTTACGAGCAGTACTTC
d_call: .; clone_size: few; v_call: TRBV2; cdr3_length: 14; j_call: TRBJ1-5; cdr3_aa: CASTEGRGSGPQHF; cdr3_nt: TGTGCCAGCACCGAGGGGAGGGGGAGCGGCCCCCAGCATTTT
d_call: .; clone_size: .; v_call: TRBV18; cdr3_length: 16; j_call: TRBJ1-4; cdr3_aa: CASSPRQGTTNEKLFF; cdr3_nt: TGTGCCAGCTCACCCAGGCAGGGGACAACTAATGAAAAACTGTTTTTT
d_call: .; clone_size: .; v_call: TRBV19; cdr3_length: 17; j_call: TRBJ1-5; cdr3_aa: CASSLLQGPADNQPQHF; cdr3_nt: TGTGCCAGTAGTCTTCTCCAGGGACCCGCGGACAATCAGCCCCAGCATTTT
d_call: .; clone_size: .; v_call: TRBV21-1; cdr3_length: 15; j_call: TRBJ2-2; cdr3_aa: CASSKGEGSTGELFF; cdr3_nt: TGTGCCAGCAGCAAAGGGGAGGGATCGACCGGGGAGCTGTTTTTT
d_call: .; clone_size: .; v_call: TRBV10-3; cdr3_length: 14; j_call: TRBJ2-5; cdr3_aa: CAIRNGRYQETQYF; cdr3_nt: TGTGCCATCAGGAACGGCAGGTACCAAGAGACCCAGTACTTC
d_call: .; clone_size: once; v_call: TRBV6-5; cdr3_length: 14; j_call: TRBJ1-2; cdr3_aa: CASRRTDTNYGYTF; cdr3_nt: TGTGCCAGCAGGCGGACGGATACTAACTATGGCTACACCTTC
d_call: .; clone_size: .; v_call: TRBV5-5; cdr3_length: 17; j_call: TRBJ2-3; cdr3_aa: CASSLLGAETNTDTQYF; cdr3_nt: TGTGCCAGCAGCTTGTTAGGGGCGGAGACAAACACAGATACGCAGTATTTT
d_call: .; clone_size: once; v_call: TRBV5-1; cdr3_length: 13; j_call: TRBJ1-6; cdr3_aa: CASSWDVTSPLHF; cdr3_nt: TGCGCCAGCAGCTGGGACGTGACTTCACCCCTCCACTTT
d_call: .; clone_size: .; v_call: TRBV12-3/TRBV12-4; cdr3_length: 12; j_call: TRBJ1-2; cdr3_aa: CASRDWTDGYTF; cdr3_nt: TGTGCCAGCAGAGACTGGACAGACGGCTACACCTTC
d_call: .; clone_size: .; v_call: TRBV5-4; cdr3_length: 17; j_call: TRBJ2-2; cdr3_aa: CASSSPPYGQNTGELFF; cdr3_nt: TGTGCCAGCAGCTCCCCTCCCTACGGTCAGAACACCGGGGAGCTGTTTTTT
d_call: TRBD1; clone_size: once; v_call: TRBV28; cdr3_length: 14; j_call: TRBJ1-2; cdr3_aa: CASRPGQASYGYTF; cdr3_nt: TGTGCCAGCAGACCAGGACAGGCCTCCTATGGCTACACCTTC
d_call: .; clone_size: .; v_call: TRBV4-1; cdr3_length: 17; j_call: TRBJ1-1; cdr3_aa: CASSQGGSRLMNTEAFF; cdr3_nt: TGCGCCAGCAGCCAAGGGGGTAGCAGACTTATGAACACTGAAGCTTTCTTT
d_call: .; clone_size: .; v_call: TRBV7-2; cdr3_length: 14; j_call: TRBJ1-5; cdr3_aa: CASSPYGTDQPQHF; cdr3_nt: TGTGCCAGCAGCCCCTATGGGACGGACCAGCCCCAGCATTTT
d_call: .; clone_size: .; v_call: TRBV2; cdr3_length: 12; j_call: TRBJ1-5; cdr3_aa: CASNREDQPQHF; cdr3_nt: TGTGCCAGCAACAGGGAGGATCAGCCCCAGCATTTT
d_call: .; clone_size: .; v_call: TRBV9; cdr3_length: 15; j_call: TRBJ1-4; cdr3_aa: CASSAHPGPAEKLFF; cdr3_nt: TGTGCCAGCAGCGCCCATCCGGGCCCGGCGGAAAAACTGTTTTTT
d_call: .; clone_size: .; v_call: TRBV5-4; cdr3_length: 15; j_call: TRBJ1-2; cdr3_aa: CASSPRGPANYGYTF; cdr3_nt: TGTGCCAGCAGCCCAAGGGGCCCGGCCAACTATGGCTACACCTTC
d_call: .; clone_size: once; v_call: TRBV6-1; cdr3_length: 13; j_call: TRBJ1-2; cdr3_aa: CASSEGPLYGYTF; cdr3_nt: TGTGCCAGCAGTGAGGGCCCTCTCTATGGCTACACCTTC
d_call: TRBD1; clone_size: .; v_call: TRBV20-1; cdr3_length: 15; j_call: TRBJ1-4; cdr3_aa: CSASPHGTGYEKLFF; cdr3_nt: TGCAGTGCTAGTCCCCATGGGACAGGGTACGAAAAACTGTTTTTT
d_call: .; clone_size: .; v_call: TRBV20-1; cdr3_length: 11; j_call: TRBJ1-2; cdr3_aa: CSARDPGRYTF; cdr3_nt: TGCAGTGCTAGAGATCCAGGCCGCTACACCTTC
d_call: .; clone_size: .; v_call: TRBV19; cdr3_length: 13; j_call: TRBJ1-2; cdr3_aa: CASRPRAPYGYTF; cdr3_nt: TGTGCCAGTAGGCCCAGGGCCCCCTATGGCTACACCTTC
d_call: TRBD1; clone_size: .; v_call: TRBV10-3; cdr3_length: 17; j_call: TRBJ1-1; cdr3_aa: CAISGDKTGATNTEAFF; cdr3_nt: TGTGCCATCAGTGGGGATAAGACAGGGGCCACGAACACTGAAGCTTTCTTT
d_call: .; clone_size: .; v_call: TRBV4-1; cdr3_length: 14; j_call: TRBJ1-2; cdr3_aa: CASSHQGRAYGYTF; cdr3_nt: TGCGCCAGCAGCCATCAGGGTCGGGCCTATGGCTACACCTTC
d_call: TRBD2; clone_size: .; v_call: TRBV18; cdr3_length: 15; j_call: TRBJ2-3; cdr3_aa: CASSPGLAGTDTQYF; cdr3_nt: TGTGCCAGCTCGCCGGGACTAGCGGGCACAGATACGCAGTATTTT
d_call: TRBD1; clone_size: .; v_call: TRBV7-9; cdr3_length: 17; j_call: TRBJ2-1; cdr3_aa: CASSLSIGTGTYNEQFF; cdr3_nt: TGTGCCAGCAGCTTATCGATAGGGACAGGGACCTACAATGAGCAGTTCTTC
d_call: TRBD1; clone_size: .; v_call: TRBV6-5; cdr3_length: 15; j_call: TRBJ2-7; cdr3_aa: CASSPPRDRVHEQYF; cdr3_nt: TGTGCCAGCAGTCCCCCCCGGGACAGGGTTCACGAGCAGTACTTC
d_call: TRBD1; clone_size: .; v_call: TRBV7-2; cdr3_length: 15; j_call: TRBJ1-1; cdr3_aa: CASSPISRGDTEAFF; cdr3_nt: TGTGCCAGCAGCCCTATAAGCAGGGGGGATACTGAAGCTTTCTTT